These T cell receptor beta chains were read from a single sample in a study of early T cells in non-severe SARS-CoV-2 infection. MiXCR, run by TCRdb on the 5' RACE reads, gives a single entry per CDR3 protein. The table records 65,000 to 95,000 distinct CDR3 sequences, roughly 4.7% of them present only once. The sequences come from whole blood, collected at baseline. These receptors were taken from an adult who was a healthcare worker with PCR-confirmed SARS-CoV-2 infection or an uninfected control (not recorded which). The conserved cysteine and the conserved F or W are not part of the CDR3 here.

J gene	V gene	CDR3 protein
TRBJ1-2	TRBV7-2	ASSRQDRVNYGYT
TRBJ2-7	TRBV7-8	ASSYSDYSYEQY
TRBJ2-1	TRBV20-1	SASTSSGTFNEQF
TRBJ1-2	TRBV12-3/TRBV12-4	ASSLLRDGNYGYT
TRBJ1-4	TRBV5-1	ASSWTSTNEKLF
TRBJ2-7	TRBV15	ATSTFSASYEQY
TRBJ2-1	TRBV20-1	SVGRSGRASNEQF
TRBJ2-1	TRBV5-1	ASSLGESSYNEQF
TRBJ2-2	TRBV28	ASPKREGTENTGELF
TRBJ1-1	TRBV12-5	ASAEGRNTEAF
TRBJ1-1	TRBV6-1	ASSLSQGRQAF